These 30 T cell receptor beta chains originate from one sample sequenced in a study of blood T cell repertoires in COVID-19. Method: immunoSEQ multiplex PCR; TCRdb's copy keeps in-frame clones and lacks some. The sample has roughly 220,000 clones; more than 65% are singletons. Sequenced sample: peripheral blood. The receptors shown here come from a woman aged 25-40 years who had recovered from COVID-19.

This sequence joins TRBV27 and TRBJ1-4; D is uncertain. The CDR3 is 13 amino acids. V was clipped by 6 bases and J by 7 bases, with 12 bases between them. Germline V gives CDR1 MNHEY, CDR2 SMNVEV (reference sequence). The CDR3 reads CASRDGLAEKLFF. CDR3 nucleotides: TGTGCCAGCAGGGACGGACTGGCTGAAAAACTGTTTTTT.

The V gene is TRBV6-5, the J gene TRBJ1-1; D unclear. Between the trimmed V and J ends, which lost 5 bases and 5 bases, there was a span of 9 bases. This CDR3 is 12 amino acids long. Germline V gene sequence: CDR1 MNHEY, CDR2 SVGAGI. CDR3 region: CASSPGATEAFF. As DNA, the CDR3 is TGTGCCAGCAGTCCCGGAGCAACTGAAGCTTTCTTT.

DNA for the CDR3: TGTGCCTGGAGTAGGGGCACCGGATGGGGCTACACCTTC. Encoded protein: CAWSRGTGWGYTF. The J gene is TRBJ1-2, the V gene TRBV30; D is possibly TRBD1 (5 bases). With 2 bases removed from V and 8 bases from J, the gap between germline ends came to 15 bases. The CDR3 has 13 amino acids. Germline V gene data show CDR1 as GTSNPN and CDR2 as SVGIG (reference sequence).

This chain connects TRBV14 to TRBJ2-5, with 13 bases that match TRBD2. Germline-derived CDR1 and CDR2 are SGHDN and FVKESK. With V trimmed by 4 bases and J by 2 bases, 1 base remained unmatched. The CDR3 is 15 residues long. This CDR3 reads CASSRLAGGQETQYF. For the CDR3, the DNA is TGTGCCAGCAGCCGACTAGCGGGAGGTCAAGAGACCCAGTACTTC.

The CDR3 sequence: CASSQTSGSIYEQYF. Here the CDR3 DNA reads TGCGCCAGCAGTCAAACTAGCGGGAGTATTTACGAGCAGTACTTC. This sequence joins TRBV5-1 and TRBJ2-7, with 11 nucleotides matching TRBD2. Germline V CDR1 and CDR2: SGHRS, YFSETQ. V shed 5 bases and J 4 bases; nucleotides not matched to a gene: 8. The length of the CDR3 is 15 residues.

A few counts support this clone. The chain links TRBV5-1 to TRBJ1-5; TRBD1 might be the D (5 bases). This CDR3 has 15 amino acids. Germline CDR1 reads SGHRS; CDR2 reads YFSETQ. V lost 0 bases and J 1 base, leaving 8 bases between the germline ends. The DNA for the CDR3 is TGCGCCAGCAGCTTGGAGGGGTCGAGCAATCAGCCCCAGCATTTT. Its translation is CASSLEGSSNQPQHF.

This clone occurred a few times. The rearrangement uses TRBV19 and TRBJ1-1, with D possibly TRBD1 on 5 matching bases. Germline V gives CDR1 LNHDA, CDR2 SQIVND (reference sequence). The V gene lost 6 bases and the J gene lost 1 base, with 15 bases spanning the gap. The CDR3 has 15 residues. The CDR3 reads CASSPAATANTEAFF. The CDR3, as DNA: TGTGCCAGTAGCCCTGCGGCGACAGCGAACACTGAAGCTTTCTTT.

V and J are TRBV28 and TRBJ2-1, with 7 bases fitting TRBD1. Germline assignment: CDR1 MDHEN and CDR2 SYDVKM. The CDR3 sequence is 13 residues long. V shed 3 bases and J 8 bases; nucleotides not matched to a gene: 4. The CDR3 region is CASSLYDRDEQFF. The CDR3 DNA reads TGTGCCAGCAGTTTGTATGACAGGGATGAGCAGTTCTTC.

This clone has only one observation. This chain uses TRBV4-1 with TRBJ1-1; tentatively, D is TRBD1 (6 bases). Per germline, CDR1 MGHRA and CDR2 YSYEKL. This CDR3 is 15 amino acids long. V was pared by 4 bases and J by 0 bases, with 12 bases between. The CDR3 DNA follows: TGCGCCAGCAGCCGCTCCGGGGACATGAACACTGAAGCTTTCTTT. Translating it yields CASSRSGDMNTEAFF.

The chain joins TRBV11-3 to TRBJ1-5; D might be TRBD1 (5 bases). V lost 6 bases and J lost 2, with 17 bases in between. The germline gives CDR1 SGHNT, CDR2 YENEEA. CDR3 length equals 16 residues. DNA of the CDR3: TGTGCCAGCAGTGGGGGTGGGGGAGGAGGCAATCAGCCCCAGCATTTT. Protein product: CASSGGGGGGNQPQHF.

The chain uses TRBV27 and TRBJ2-3; D perhaps matches TRBD2 (6 bases). Trimming removed 10 bases from V and 12 bases from J, with 17 bases in between. There are 11 residues in the CDR3. Germline values: CDR1 MNHEY, CDR2 SMNVEV (reference sequence). In nucleotides, the CDR3 is TGTGCCACCATTGGCCTAGCGCGTCAGTATTTT. Translated, it gives CATIGLARQYF.

This clone appeared a few times. The chain joins TRBV6-5 to TRBJ1-1; D is perhaps TRBD1 (6 bases). V lost 0 bases to trimming and J lost 0 bases, with 8 bases between them. There are 15 residues in the CDR3. Germline CDR1 reads MNHEY; CDR2 reads SVGAGI. The CDR3 region is CASSYSGTMNTEAFF. CDR3 nucleotide sequence: TGTGCCAGCAGTTACTCCGGGACAATGAACACTGAAGCTTTCTTT.

The CDR3 here is CAISRDRAANTGELFF. CDR3 bases: TGTGCCATCTCCCGGGACAGGGCGGCGAACACCGGGGAGCTGTTTTTT. This chain links TRBV10-3 with TRBJ2-2; 9 positions match TRBD1. This CDR3 contains 16 residues. The germline gives CDR1 ENHRY, CDR2 SYGVKD. With 8 bases clipped from V and 0 bases from J, the junction kept 7 bases outside the gene matches.

V and J are TRBV27 and TRBJ1-5, with 8 nucleotides matching TRBD1. Germline loops: CDR1 MNHEY, CDR2 SMNVEV (reference sequence). The trim removed 4 bases at V and 6 bases at J, leaving 5 bases unmatched. This CDR3 spans 14 amino acids. The CDR3 bases are TGTGCCAGCAGTTCCGGGACAGGTTTTCAGCCCCAGCATTTT. Amino acid sequence: CASSSGTGFQPQHF.

The CDR3 DNA is TGTGCCAGCCGATTCGGGACAGAACAAGAGACCCAGTACTTC. This codes for CASRFGTEQETQYF. This chain links TRBV2 with TRBJ2-5, with TRBD1 matching over 7 bases. In germline, CDR1 is SNHLY, CDR2 FYNNEI. This CDR3 is built from 14 residues. V was pared by 8 bases and J by 2 bases, with 8 bases of the junction left unmatched.

CDR3 protein: CASSATGQGNYGYTF. The CDR3 nucleotides are TGTGCCAGCAGCGCAACGGGACAGGGTAACTATGGCTACACCTTC. The V gene is TRBV7-9, the J gene TRBJ1-2; 9 positions match TRBD1. Germline lookup yields CDR1 SEHNR and CDR2 FQNEAQ (reference sequence). The CDR3 sequence is 15 residues long. V lost 5 bases to trimming and J lost 1 base; unmatched junction nucleotides: 5.

The chain links TRBV28 to TRBJ1-5, with D possibly being TRBD1 (5 bases). The CDR3 has 13 amino acids. From germline, CDR1 is MDHEN and CDR2 SYDVKM. V lost 7 bases and J lost 5, with 12 bases in between. The CDR3 here is CASKSGQHQPQHF. In DNA, the CDR3 is TGTGCCAGCAAGTCAGGACAACATCAGCCCCAGCATTTT.

The chain is built from TRBV5-4 and TRBJ2-7; possible D gene TRBD2, 6 bases. This CDR3 comprises 14 residues. Trimming took 4 bases from V and 3 from J, leaving 14 bases between them. Germline CDR1 is SGHNT and CDR2 is YYREEE (reference sequence). The CDR3 sequence is CASSLRERDYEQYF. The CDR3 region has the DNA TGTGCCAGCAGCCTCCGGGAGCGAGACTACGAGCAGTACTTC.

The CDR3 here is CASTNSVNEKLFF. In DNA form, the CDR3 reads TGTGCCAGCACCAACAGTGTTAATGAAAAACTGTTTTTT. The chain recombines TRBV2 with TRBJ1-4, with D unresolved. The ends were cut back, 7 bases at V and 4 bases at J, with 10 bases in the middle. This CDR3 has 13 amino acids. Germline-derived CDR1 and CDR2 are SNHLY and FYNNEI.

This clone was detected only once. The genes are TRBV28 and TRBJ1-5; no clear D gene. The CDR3 sequence is 15 residues long. Trimming pared 8 bases from V and 7 bases from J, leaving 21 bases between. The V gene's germline CDR1 is MDHEN and CDR2 SYDVKM. The CDR3 is CASSFTRREEQPQHF. As DNA, the CDR3 is TGTGCCAGCTCTTTCACAAGGAGGGAAGAACAGCCCCAGCATTTT.

The chain links TRBV6-5 to TRBJ2-1; 9 bases are a match to TRBD2. Looked up from germline, CDR1 is MNHEY and CDR2 is SVGAGI. The CDR3 is 15 residues long. The V gene end was trimmed by 6 bases and the J gene end by 4 bases; junction bases not matched to a gene: 7. The chain's CDR3 is CASRRAGGMYNEQFF. The DNA of the CDR3 is TGTGCCAGCAGGCGAGCGGGAGGAATGTACAATGAGCAGTTCTTC.

The chain recombines TRBV5-1 with TRBJ1-6; D not certain. Trimming shortened V by 3 bases and J by 9 bases, and 7 bases separated the two germline ends. This CDR3 spans 12 amino acids. CDR1 is SGHRS, CDR2 YFSETQ, per germline. The CDR3 DNA is TGCGCCAGCAGCTCGGGAGGTTCACCCCTCCACTTT. Translating it yields CASSSGGSPLHF.

The chain joins TRBV9 to TRBJ2-7; TRBD1 matches at 8 bases. The CDR3 length is 16 residues. With 4 bases clipped from V and 1 base from J, the junction kept 10 bases outside the gene matches. Germline V lookup: CDR1 SGDLS, CDR2 YYNGEE. For the CDR3, the DNA is TGTGCCAGCAGCCCAGGGGGCAGCCTGACTTCCTACGAGCAGTACTTC. Encoded protein: CASSPGGSLTSYEQYF. The full variable domain, with the rest looked up from reference TRBV9 and TRBJ2-7, is DSGVTQTPKHLITATGQRVTLRCSPRSGDLSVYWYQQSLDQGLQFLIQYYNGEERAKGNILERFSAQQFPDLHSELNLSSLELGDSALYFCASSPGGSLTSYEQYFGPGTRLTVT.

The CDR3 bases are TGTGCCAGCAGCTTGAAAGCGACCTATGGCTACACCTTC. It translates to CASSLKATYGYTF. The chain couples TRBV5-4 to TRBJ1-2, with D uncertain. V was cut by 1 base and J by 4 bases, with 8 bases left in between. From germline, CDR1 is SGHNT and CDR2 YYREEE (reference sequence). The CDR3 totals 13 residues.

This clone was observed a few times. The genes are TRBV30 and TRBJ2-1; the D gene is possibly TRBD2 (6 bases). Germline values: CDR1 GTSNPN, CDR2 SVGIG (reference sequence). The CDR3 has 13 residues. Trimming left V 3 bases short and J 4 bases short, with 10 bases between. The CDR3: CAWRPGVYNEQFF. The DNA of the CDR3 is TGTGCCTGGAGACCGGGGGTATACAATGAGCAGTTCTTC.

The chain is built from TRBV6-4 and TRBJ1-2; TRBD1 matches 12 bases. This CDR3 has 16 residues. Germline assignment: CDR1 MRHNA and CDR2 SNTAGT. V trimming: 0 bases; J trimming: 3 bases; junction bases outside the gene matches: 2. The CDR3 coding sequence is TGTGCCAGCAGTGACTCAGGGACAGGGGGCCACTATGGCTACACCTTC. Encoded protein: CASSDSGTGGHYGYTF.

The CDR3 is CASSIGGEGQPQHF. CDR3 nucleotides: TGTGCCAGTAGTATAGGGGGGGAAGGTCAGCCCCAGCATTTT. The V gene is TRBV19, the J gene TRBJ1-5, with D perhaps TRBD1 (5 bases). The V gene's germline CDR1 is LNHDA and CDR2 SQIVND (reference sequence). V lost 1 base and J 6 bases, leaving 10 bases between the germline ends. The CDR3 length is 14 residues.

The chain couples TRBV7-6 to TRBJ2-3, with 7 bases that match TRBD2. Germline V CDR1 and CDR2: SGHVS, FNYEAQ. The length of the CDR3 is 16 residues. After removal of 1 base from V and 3 bases from J, the junction contained 7 bases not matched to a gene. The DNA of the CDR3 is TGTGCCAGCAGCTTAGGAAGCGGCGGGGGAACAGATACGCAGTATTTT. Amino acid sequence: CASSLGSGGGTDTQYF.

V and J are TRBV7-9 and TRBJ2-1; 8 bases are shared with TRBD2. V shed 0 bases and J 7 bases; nucleotides not matched to a gene: 5. CDR3 size: 15 residues. CDR1 SEHNR and CDR2 FQNEAQ come from the germline V gene (reference sequence). The CDR3 protein is CASSLAAGVGNEQFF. Written as DNA, the CDR3 is TGTGCCAGCAGCTTAGCAGCGGGAGTAGGGAATGAGCAGTTCTTC.

This clone appeared once. This chain connects TRBV2 to TRBJ1-2; D gene unclear. The germline gives CDR1 SNHLY, CDR2 FYNNEI. The CDR3 is 13 amino acids. The ends were cut back, 6 bases at V and 3 bases at J, with 11 bases in the middle. The CDR3 nucleotides read TGTGCCAGCAGCCCGGCAGGTGACTATGGCTACACCTTC. Protein sequence: CASSPAGDYGYTF. Full variable domain (rest looked up from reference TRBV2 and TRBJ1-2): EPEVTQTPSHQVTQMGQEVILRCVPISNHLYFYWYRQILGQKVEFLVSFYNNEISEKSEIFDDQFSVERPDGSNFTLKIRSTKLEDSAMYFCASSPAGDYGYTFGSGTRLTVV.